The 27 T cell receptor beta chains below were found in one sample sequenced in a study of blood T cell repertoires in COVID-19. Here immunoSEQ multiplex PCR was the method, and the copy in TCRdb shows in-frame clones only, minus some. The sample consists of 95,000 to 110,000 clones, roughly 84% of them appearing once. What was sequenced was peripheral blood. These receptors all come from a human donor in a cohort sampled during active COVID-19.

The V gene is TRBV3-1 (or the pseudogene TRBV3-2), the J gene TRBJ1-2; the D is unclear. Germline CDR1 reads LGHDT; CDR2 reads YNNKEL (reference sequence). Trimming took off 4 bases at V and 4 bases at J, with 16 bases between the two ends. This CDR3 contains 15 residues. DNA of the CDR3: TGTGCCAGCAGCCTTTCCCCTCAGTTCTCCTATGGCTACACCTTC. This codes for CASSLSPQFSYGYTF.

This sequence joins TRBV14 and TRBJ1-2, with a tentative D call TRBD1 (6 bases). V was trimmed by 2 bases and J by 7 bases, leaving 11 bases between them. Germline CDR1 SGHDN, CDR2 FVKESK. This CDR3 region has 13 residues. The CDR3 DNA follows: TGTGCCAGCAGCCAAACAGGGTTTGGTGGCTACACCTTC. It codes for CASSQTGFGGYTF. Drawing the rest from reference TRBV14 and TRBJ1-2, the complete variable domain is EAGVTQFPSHSVIEKGQTVTLRCDPISGHDNLYWYRRVMGKEIKFLLHFVKESKQDESGMPNNRFLAERTGGTYSTLKVQPAELEDSGVYFCASSQTGFGGYTFGSGTRLTVV.

This chain's CDR3 is CASSLLTSGGNEQFF. DNA of the CDR3: TGTGCCAGCAGCTTGCTGACTAGCGGGGGGAATGAGCAGTTCTTC. This rearrangement joins TRBV7-3 to TRBJ2-1; 13 bases line up with TRBD2. V shed 3 bases and J 7 bases; nucleotides not matched to a gene: 3. The CDR3 runs to 15 residues. The germline V gene encodes CDR1 SGHTA and CDR2 FQGTGA.

The chain combines TRBV9 with TRBJ1-5; D gene unclear. From germline, CDR1 is SGDLS and CDR2 YYNGEE. The CDR3 covers 15 residues. V was trimmed by 0 bases and J by 1 base, leaving 8 bases between them. CDR3 region: CASSVGPESNQPQHF. The CDR3 DNA sequence: TGTGCCAGCAGCGTAGGACCGGAGAGCAATCAGCCCCAGCATTTT. Using reference TRBV9 and TRBJ1-5 for the parts outside the CDR3, the full variable domain is DSGVTQTPKHLITATGQRVTLRCSPRSGDLSVYWYQQSLDQGLQFLIQYYNGEERAKGNILERFSAQQFPDLHSELNLSSLELGDSALYFCASSVGPESNQPQHFGDGTRLSIL.

DNA of the CDR3: TGCGCCAGCAGCCTCCGGGACAGGGCTAATGAAGCTTTCTTT. Amino acids: CASSLRDRANEAFF. The rearrangement joins TRBV4-1 to TRBJ1-1; 9 bases fit TRBD1. V dropped 4 bases and J dropped 7; count of bases not matched to a gene: 7. Germline V gene sequence: CDR1 MGHRA, CDR2 YSYEKL. This CDR3 region has 14 residues.

The V call is TRBV11-2, the J call TRBJ1-5; 7 bases are a match to TRBD1. V lost 5 bases and J lost 4; bases outside the gene matches: 5. The CDR3 contains 14 residues. CDR1 and CDR2 from the germline V gene are SGHAT and FQNNGV. The chain's CDR3 is CASSVGQANQPQHF. DNA of the CDR3: TGTGCCAGCAGCGTAGGACAGGCAAATCAGCCCCAGCATTTT.

This clone has only one observation. The chain employs TRBV7-9 and TRBJ1-2; no reliable D call. Per germline, CDR1 SEHNR and CDR2 FQNEAQ (reference sequence). The length of the CDR3 is 13 residues. V lost 6 bases, J lost 2 bases, and 10 bases lay in between. The CDR3 protein is CASRRTGNYGYTF. The CDR3 nucleotides are TGTGCCAGCAGAAGGACGGGGAACTATGGCTACACCTTC.

The rearrangement links TRBV6-2 or TRBV6-3 to TRBJ2-7, with 13 bases identical to TRBD2. The CDR3 consists of 15 residues. The ends lost 6 bases at V and 6 bases at J; junction bases unmatched: 8. CDR1 and CDR2 (germline): MNHEY, SVGEGT. The CDR3 loop is CASSPTSGRIGEQYV. CDR3 sequence (DNA): TGTGCCAGCAGCCCGACTAGCGGGAGGATCGGCGAGCAGTACGTC.

The rearrangement links TRBV2 to TRBJ1-3; TRBD1 matches at 9 bases. There are 16 residues in the CDR3. J lost 1 base, V lost 4 bases, and 5 bases had no gene match. CDR1 and CDR2 (germline): SNHLY, FYNNEI. CDR3 in amino acids: CASSAQGATSGNTIYF. Written as DNA, the CDR3 is TGTGCCAGCAGTGCACAGGGGGCGACTTCTGGAAACACCATATATTTT.

A single count supports this clone. This chain joins TRBV6-5 and TRBJ1-5; 9 nucleotides agree with TRBD1. Germline loops: CDR1 MNHEY, CDR2 SVGAGI. Losses at the gene ends were 10 bases for V and 0 bases for J; bases not matched to a gene: 4. The CDR3 runs 14 residues. This CDR3 is CATWTGVSNQPQHF. The CDR3 DNA is TGTGCCACCTGGACAGGGGTTAGCAATCAGCCCCAGCATTTT.

The CDR3 protein is CARETEQFF. In nucleotides, the CDR3 is TGTGCCAGGGAGACTGAGCAGTTCTTC. The chain couples TRBV3-1 (or the pseudogene TRBV3-2) to TRBJ2-1, with unresolved D. This CDR3 has 9 residues. Germline V gene lookup returns CDR1 LGHDT and CDR2 YNNKEL (reference sequence). V was trimmed by 9 bases and J by 9 bases, leaving 6 bases between them.

The J gene is TRBJ1-4, the V gene TRBV28; 7 bases fit TRBD1. CDR1 MDHEN and CDR2 SYDVKM come from the germline V gene. This CDR3 has 14 amino acids. V was clipped by 8 bases and J by 3 bases; unmatched bases: 6. DNA for the CDR3: TGTGCCAGCCGCTACCAGGGGGCTAATGAAAAACTGTTTTTT. Translating it yields CASRYQGANEKLFF.

The genes are TRBV24-1 and TRBJ2-5; D is perhaps TRBD2 (6 bases). Trimming stripped 10 bases from V and 0 bases from J, with 17 bases between. The CDR3 runs to 15 residues. Per the germline V gene, CDR1 is KGHDR and CDR2 is SFDVKD. CDR3 nucleotide sequence: TGTGCCACAGGAGGGACCGGGGACGACCAAGAGACCCAGTACTTC. Its protein is CATGGTGDDQETQYF.

The rearrangement joins TRBV11-3 to TRBJ2-7; 14 bases are shared with TRBD2. V lost 5 bases to trimming and J lost 6 bases; unmatched junction nucleotides: 21. The germline V gene has CDR1 SGHNT and CDR2 YENEEA. The CDR3 totals 20 residues. CDR3 DNA sequence: TGTGCCAGCAGCACCCACCCCGGGACTAGCGGGAGTCTCGTCTTTATCGAGCAGTACGTC. This sequence encodes CASSTHPGTSGSLVFIEQYV.

This chain connects TRBV6-5 to TRBJ2-1, with TRBD2 identical over 10 bases. The CDR3 consists of 14 residues. Trimming at V came to 7 bases and at J to 6 bases, leaving 6 bases not matched to a gene. Per the germline V gene, CDR1 is MNHEY and CDR2 is SVGAGI. The chain's CDR3 is CASTPGLASNEQFF. The CDR3, as DNA: TGTGCCAGCACCCCGGGACTAGCGTCCAATGAGCAGTTCTTC.

V usage is TRBV4-1 and J usage is TRBJ2-7, with 9 nucleotides matching TRBD2. The CDR3 length is 18 residues. Germline CDR1 is MGHRA and CDR2 is YSYEKL. V lost 1 base, J lost 7 bases, and 17 bases stayed unmatched. CDR3 nucleotide sequence: TGCGCCAGCAGCCAAGTGTGGAGGCGGGAGGGCAAACTGGGTGAGCAGTACTTC. Protein: CASSQVWRREGKLGEQYF.

The gene calls are TRBV18 and TRBJ2-1; TRBD2 matches 10 bases. Germline values: CDR1 KGHSH, CDR2 LQKENI. The V and J ends lost 2 bases and 6 bases, in that order; junction bases with no gene match: 7. This CDR3 spans 16 amino acids. CDR3 region: CASSPGLAGEGNEQFF. In DNA, the CDR3 is TGTGCCAGCTCACCAGGGCTAGCGGGAGAGGGCAATGAGCAGTTCTTC.

This chain connects TRBV29-1 to TRBJ1-2; 9 bases are a match to TRBD1. The junction had 2 bases not matched to a gene; V was cut back by 4 bases and J by 2 bases. Looked up from germline, CDR1 is SQVTM and CDR2 is ANQGSEA. The CDR3 length is 13 residues. The CDR3 reads CSVVGQGNYGYTF. In DNA form, the CDR3 reads TGCAGCGTTGTAGGACAGGGGAACTATGGCTACACCTTC.

CDR3 residues: CASSPPRGRETQYF. The CDR3 DNA reads as TGTGCCAGCTCACCACCGAGAGGGAGGGAGACCCAGTACTTC. The V gene is TRBV18, the J gene TRBJ2-5; TRBD2 is a possible D gene (6 bases). Looked up from germline, CDR1 is KGHSH and CDR2 is LQKENI. V was cut by 0 bases and J by 5 bases, with 10 bases left in between. The CDR3 is 14 amino acids.

This chain uses TRBV5-5 with TRBJ1-5; 9 positions agree with TRBD1. The CDR3 has 14 residues. V lost 3 bases and J lost 5; bases outside the gene matches: 3. Germline CDR1 and CDR2: SGHKS and YYEKEE (reference sequence). CDR3 coding DNA: TGTGCCAGCAGCTCCGGACAGGGGCATCAGCCCCAGCATTTT. It encodes CASSSGQGHQPQHF.

The rearrangement joins TRBV10-3 to TRBJ1-2; D not resolved. Germline V gene lookup returns CDR1 ENHRY and CDR2 SYGVKD. The CDR3 contains 14 residues. The ends were cut back, 0 bases at V and 1 base at J, with 6 bases in the middle. CDR3 nucleotide sequence: TGTGCCATCAGTGAGTCCCGGGGTAACTATGGCTACACCTTC. It yields the protein CAISESRGNYGYTF.

The chain uses TRBV19 and TRBJ2-5, with 8 bases aligning to TRBD2. V dropped 5 bases and J dropped 4; count of bases not matched to a gene: 6. In germline, CDR1 is LNHDA, CDR2 SQIVND (reference sequence). The CDR3 runs 14 residues. Here the CDR3 DNA reads TGTGCCAGTAGTTTCGAGCGGGAGTCAGAGACCCAGTACTTC. This sequence encodes CASSFERESETQYF. The full variable domain, its missing parts supplied by reference TRBV19 and TRBJ2-5, is DGGITQSPKYLFRKEGQNVTLSCEQNLNHDAMYWYRQDPGQGLRLIYYSQIVNDFQKGDIAEGYSVSREKKESFPLTVTSAQKNPTAFYLCASSFERESETQYFGPGTRLLVL.

CDR3 residues: CASKGGEDYEQYF. The CDR3 DNA is TGTGCCAGCAAAGGAGGAGAAGACTACGAGCAGTACTTC. The chain employs TRBV7-9 and TRBJ2-7, with D tentatively TRBD2 (5 bases). The germline CDR1 and CDR2 sequences are SEHNR and FQNEAQ (reference sequence). This CDR3 is built from 13 residues. V lost 7 bases, J lost 3 bases, and 13 bases lay in between.

The CDR3 DNA sequence: TGTGCCAGCAGCTTCGGACTCGCTTACAATGAGCAGTTCTTC. Translated: CASSFGLAYNEQFF. This chain joins TRBV6-6 and TRBJ2-1; TRBD2 is a possible D gene (5 bases). The CDR3 totals 14 residues. Per the germline V gene, CDR1 is MNHNY and CDR2 is SVGAGI (reference sequence). V gave up 6 bases and J gave up 4 bases, with 13 bases separating them.

J is TRBJ2-1 and V is TRBV27; 13 bases fit TRBD2. CDR1 is MNHEY, CDR2 SMNVEV, per germline (reference sequence). With V trimmed by 4 bases and J by 4 bases, 1 base remained unmatched. The CDR3 is made up of 15 amino acids. CDR3 DNA sequence: TGTGCCAGCAGTTCGGGACTAGCGGGGTACAATGAGCAGTTCTTC. This sequence encodes CASSSGLAGYNEQFF.

The chain combines TRBV28 with TRBJ2-3; tentatively, D is TRBD1 (6 bases). Germline V lookup: CDR1 MDHEN, CDR2 SYDVKM. Trimming left V 5 bases short and J 1 base short, with 10 bases between. The CDR3 length is 14 residues. The CDR3 nucleotides read TGTGCCAGCAGTAAAGGGACACGCACAGATACGCAGTATTTT. This encodes CASSKGTRTDTQYF.

This chain uses TRBV28 with TRBJ2-2, with 10 bases identical to TRBD1. V dropped 6 bases and J dropped 3; count of bases not matched to a gene: 4. The CDR3 is 15 amino acids. Germline loops: CDR1 MDHEN, CDR2 SYDVKM. For the CDR3, the DNA is TGTGCCAGCAGACCGACAGGGGGCCACACCGGGGAGCTGTTTTTT. Its translation: CASRPTGGHTGELFF. Complete variable domain (other parts from reference TRBV28 and TRBJ2-2): DVKVTQSSRYLVKRTGEKVFLECVQDMDHENMFWYRQDPGLGLRLIYFSYDVKMKEKGDIPEGYSVSREKKERFSLILESASTNQTSMYLCASRPTGGHTGELFFGEGSRLTVL.